This T cell receptor beta chain was sequenced for a study of blood T cell repertoires in COVID-19. In the study overall: Acute and convalescent COVID-19 specimens originated in the United States, Italy and Spain. PBMCs, B-cell-depleted T cells, or T cells were the source of the cDNA or gDNA that made up the material.

Germline lookup yields CDR1 SGHRS and CDR2 YFSETQ. V lost 0 bases and J 0 bases, leaving 7 bases between the germline ends. The CDR3 extends over 15 amino acids. The study assigned cohorts using participant-reported clinical history. Original handling: Nucleated cell number was recorded as an estimate derived from reference gene primer amplification. Some clones are missing from TCRdb's copy, which holds only in-frame ones; the method was immunoSEQ multiplex PCR. V, J and clone size were drawn from that table, and D and trimming were deduced from the DNA. The repertoire has 310,000 or so clones, 80% to 90% of them found once; the top ten carry roughly a tenth.

The TCR originated in a woman under 30 who had recovered from COVID-19. Specimen: PBMCs or T cells enriched from blood (not recorded which). This chain uses TRBV5-1 with TRBJ1-3; D is undetermined. This CDR3 reads CASSLDRYSGNTIYF. The CDR3 bases are TGCGCCAGCAGCTTGGACAGATACTCTGGAAACACCATATATTTT. Full variable domain (outside the CDR3, taken from reference TRBV5-1 and TRBJ1-3): KAGVTQTPRYLIKTRGQQVTLSCSPISGHRSVSWYQQTPGQGLQFLFEYFSETQRNKGNFPGRFSGRQFSNSRSEMNVSTLELGDSALYLCASSLDRYSGNTIYFGEGSWLTVV.